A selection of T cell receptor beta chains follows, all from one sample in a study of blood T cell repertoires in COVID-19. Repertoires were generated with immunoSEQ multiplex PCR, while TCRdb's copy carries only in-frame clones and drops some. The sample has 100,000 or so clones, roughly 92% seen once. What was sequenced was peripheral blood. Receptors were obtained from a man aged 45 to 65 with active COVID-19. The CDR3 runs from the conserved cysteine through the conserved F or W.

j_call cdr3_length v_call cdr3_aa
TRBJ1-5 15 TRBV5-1 CASSSTGGADQPQHF
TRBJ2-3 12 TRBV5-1 CASTINTDTQYF
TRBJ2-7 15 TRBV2 CASSSTGTASYEQYF
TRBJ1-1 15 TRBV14 CASSLRGAMNTEAFF
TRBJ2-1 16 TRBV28 CASSLEGGNTYNEQFF
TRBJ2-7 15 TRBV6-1 CASSELLAGEVEQYF
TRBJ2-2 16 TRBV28 CASSLWASGNTGELFF
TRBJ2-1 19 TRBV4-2 CASSQDTPPLAGAANEQFF
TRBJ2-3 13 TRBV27 CASSSIAKDTQYF
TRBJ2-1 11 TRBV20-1 CSAITGKEQFF
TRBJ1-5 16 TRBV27 CASSRTGAGSNQPQHF
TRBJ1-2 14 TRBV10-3 CAISRQGANYGYTF
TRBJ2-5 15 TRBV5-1 CASSRPGLRQETQYF
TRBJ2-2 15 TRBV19 CASSPSGGNTGELFF
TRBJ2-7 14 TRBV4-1 CASSPQPTWHEQYF
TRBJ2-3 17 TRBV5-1 CASSLETSGLSTDTQYF
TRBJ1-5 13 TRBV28 CASSFFLNQPQHF
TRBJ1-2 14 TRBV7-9 CASSPDRAHYGYTF
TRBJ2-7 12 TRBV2 CASTGTVNEQYF
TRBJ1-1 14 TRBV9 CASSEKGARTEAFF
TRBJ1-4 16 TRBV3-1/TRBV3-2 CASTAGQGGIIEKLFF
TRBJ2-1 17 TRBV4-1 CASSQDHGTSGHNEQFF
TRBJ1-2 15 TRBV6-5 CASSYSNAGNYGYTF
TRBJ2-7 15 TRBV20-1 CSASVASGFGDEQYF
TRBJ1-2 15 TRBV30 CAWSISTGTGNGYTF
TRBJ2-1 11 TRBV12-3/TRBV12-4 CASRLGLKQFF
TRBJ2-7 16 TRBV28 CASSHPGTGNNYEQYF
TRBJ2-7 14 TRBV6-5 CASRGMAGTYEQYF
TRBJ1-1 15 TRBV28 CASSLQDRVNTEAFF
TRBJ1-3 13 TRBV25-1 CASSGTGGNTIYF
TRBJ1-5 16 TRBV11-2 CASSLYGGQGDQPQHF
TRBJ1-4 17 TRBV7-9 CASSSRGQGAMNEKLFF
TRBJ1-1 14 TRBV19 CASSRKGANTEAFF
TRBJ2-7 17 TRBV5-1 CASTPRTSGSLFYEQYF
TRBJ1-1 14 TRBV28 CASRLTGGVTEAFF
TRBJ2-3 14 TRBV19 CASRLAGFTDTQYF
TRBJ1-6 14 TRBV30 CAWSPGQLKSPLHF
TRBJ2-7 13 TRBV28 CASSLTGRGEQYF
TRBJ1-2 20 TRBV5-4 CASSPPGGLVLGDRFDGYTF
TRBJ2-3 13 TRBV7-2 CASSPQSTDTQYF
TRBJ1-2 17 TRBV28 CASSLSQGTGTNYGYTF
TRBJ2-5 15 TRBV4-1 CASSQGASRLETQYF